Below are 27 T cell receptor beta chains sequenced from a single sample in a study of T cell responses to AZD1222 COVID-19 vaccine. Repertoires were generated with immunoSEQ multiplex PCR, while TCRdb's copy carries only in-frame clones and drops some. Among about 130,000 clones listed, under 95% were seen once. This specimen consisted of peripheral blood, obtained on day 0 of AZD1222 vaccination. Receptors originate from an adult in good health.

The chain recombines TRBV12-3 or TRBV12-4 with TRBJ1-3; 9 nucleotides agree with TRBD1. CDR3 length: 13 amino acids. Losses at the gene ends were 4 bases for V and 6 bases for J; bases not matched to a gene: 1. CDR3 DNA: TGTGCCAGCAGTTGGACAGGGGAAAACACCATATATTTT. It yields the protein CASSWTGENTIYF.

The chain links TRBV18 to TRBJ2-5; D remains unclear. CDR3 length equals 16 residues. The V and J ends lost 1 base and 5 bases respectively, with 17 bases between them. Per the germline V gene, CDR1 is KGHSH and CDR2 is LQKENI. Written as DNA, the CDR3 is TGTGCCAGCTCACCACGTATTGGCCCGTCGGAGGAGACCCAGTACTTC. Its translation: CASSPRIGPSEETQYF.

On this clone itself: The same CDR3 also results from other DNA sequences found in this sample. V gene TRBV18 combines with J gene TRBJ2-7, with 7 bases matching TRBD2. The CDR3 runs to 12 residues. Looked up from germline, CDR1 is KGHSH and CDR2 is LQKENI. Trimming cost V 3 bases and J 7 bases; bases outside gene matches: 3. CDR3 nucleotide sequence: TGTGCCAGCTCACCTAACGGGGGGGAGCAGTACTTC. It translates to CASSPNGGEQYF.

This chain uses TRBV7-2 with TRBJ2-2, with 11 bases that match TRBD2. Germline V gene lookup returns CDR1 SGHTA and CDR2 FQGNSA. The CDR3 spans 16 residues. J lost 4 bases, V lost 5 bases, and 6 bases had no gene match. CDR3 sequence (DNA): TGTGCCAGCAGCCCCATAGCGGGAGGGCCCACCGGGGAGCTGTTTTTT. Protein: CASSPIAGGPTGELFF. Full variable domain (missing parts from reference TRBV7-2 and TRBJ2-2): GAGVSQSPSNKVTEKGKDVELRCDPISGHTALYWYRQSLGQGLEFLIYFQGNSAPDKSGLPSDRFSAERTGGSVSTLTIQRTQQEDSAVYLCASSPIAGGPTGELFFGEGSRLTVL.

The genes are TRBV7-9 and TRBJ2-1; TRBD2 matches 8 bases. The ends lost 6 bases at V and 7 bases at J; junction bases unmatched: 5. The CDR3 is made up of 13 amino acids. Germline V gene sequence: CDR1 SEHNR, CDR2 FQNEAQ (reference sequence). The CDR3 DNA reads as TGTGCCAGCAGAAAAAGCGGGGGTAATGAGCAGTTCTTC. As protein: CASRKSGGNEQFF. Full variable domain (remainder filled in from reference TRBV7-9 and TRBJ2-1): DTGVSQNPRHKITKRGQNVTFRCDPISEHNRLYWYRQTLGQGPEFLTYFQNEAQLEKSRLLSDRFSAERPKGSFSTLEIQRTEQGDSAMYLCASRKSGGNEQFFGPGTRLTVL.

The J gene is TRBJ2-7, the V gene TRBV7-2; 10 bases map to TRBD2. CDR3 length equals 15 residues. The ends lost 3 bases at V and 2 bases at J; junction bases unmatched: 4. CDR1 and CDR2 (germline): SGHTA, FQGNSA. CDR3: CASSFASGRAYEQYF. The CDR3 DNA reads TGTGCCAGCAGCTTTGCCAGCGGGAGGGCCTACGAGCAGTACTTC.

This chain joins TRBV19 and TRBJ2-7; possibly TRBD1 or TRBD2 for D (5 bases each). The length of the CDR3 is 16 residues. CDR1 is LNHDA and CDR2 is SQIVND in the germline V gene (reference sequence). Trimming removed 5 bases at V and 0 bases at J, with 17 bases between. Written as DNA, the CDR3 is TGTGCCAGTAGTGACTCCGGGACCGCCTACTCCTACGAGCAGTACTTC. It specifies CASSDSGTAYSYEQYF.

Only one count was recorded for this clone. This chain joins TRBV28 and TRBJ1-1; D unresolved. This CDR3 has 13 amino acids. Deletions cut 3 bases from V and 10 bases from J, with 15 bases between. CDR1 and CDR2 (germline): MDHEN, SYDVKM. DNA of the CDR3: TGTGCCAGCAGTTTCCCGCCAGTCGTAGGAGCTTTCTTT. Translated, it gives CASSFPPVVGAFF.

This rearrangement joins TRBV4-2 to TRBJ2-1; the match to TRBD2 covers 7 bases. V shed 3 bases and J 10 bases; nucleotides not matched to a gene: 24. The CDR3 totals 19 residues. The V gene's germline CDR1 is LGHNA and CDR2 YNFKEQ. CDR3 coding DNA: TGTGCCAGCAGCCACGACCCGATTATGTGGGAGGGCCCTGCTCGGGAGCAGTTCTTC. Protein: CASSHDPIMWEGPAREQFF.

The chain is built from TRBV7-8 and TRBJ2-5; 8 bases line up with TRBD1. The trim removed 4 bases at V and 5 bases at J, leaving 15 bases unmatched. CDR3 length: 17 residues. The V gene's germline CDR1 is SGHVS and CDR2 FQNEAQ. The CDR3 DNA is TGTGCCAGCAGCTCCACCCGGGGGACAGGTGACTGGGAGACCCAGTACTTC. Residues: CASSSTRGTGDWETQYF.

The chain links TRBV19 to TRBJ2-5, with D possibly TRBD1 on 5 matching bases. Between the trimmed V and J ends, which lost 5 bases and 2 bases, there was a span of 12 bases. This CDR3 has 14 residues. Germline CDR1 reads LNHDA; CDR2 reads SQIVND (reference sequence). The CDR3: CASSPRQTQETQYF. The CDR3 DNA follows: TGTGCCAGTAGTCCGCGACAGACACAAGAGACCCAGTACTTC.

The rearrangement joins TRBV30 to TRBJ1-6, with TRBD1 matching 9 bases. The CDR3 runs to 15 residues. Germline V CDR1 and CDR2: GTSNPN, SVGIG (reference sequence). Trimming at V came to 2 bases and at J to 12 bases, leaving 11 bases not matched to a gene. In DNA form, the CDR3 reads TGTGCCTGGAGTCTCTCCGGGACAGGGTCGATACCCCTCCACTTT. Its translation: CAWSLSGTGSIPLHF.

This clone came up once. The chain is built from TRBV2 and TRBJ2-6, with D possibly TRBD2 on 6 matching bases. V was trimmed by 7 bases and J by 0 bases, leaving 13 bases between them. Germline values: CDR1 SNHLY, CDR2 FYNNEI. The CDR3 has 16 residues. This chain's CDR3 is CASNWVGGSGANVLTF. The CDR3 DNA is TGTGCCAGCAATTGGGTGGGGGGCTCTGGGGCCAACGTCCTGACTTTC.

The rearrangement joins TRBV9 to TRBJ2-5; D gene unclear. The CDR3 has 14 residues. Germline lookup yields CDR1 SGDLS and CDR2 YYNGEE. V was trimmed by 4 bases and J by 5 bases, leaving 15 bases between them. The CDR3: CASSPRALGETQYF. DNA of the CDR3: TGTGCCAGCAGCCCCCGGGCATTGGGGGAGACCCAGTACTTC.

The CDR3 DNA sequence: TGTGCCAGCACCTCGGGCTTGAGCTCTGGGGCCAACGTCCTGACTTTC. Residues: CASTSGLSSGANVLTF. The V and J genes are TRBV11-3 and TRBJ2-6; D call uncertain. The V gene's germline CDR1 is SGHNT and CDR2 YENEEA. V was trimmed by 7 bases and J by 0 bases, leaving 13 bases between them. The length of the CDR3 is 16 residues.

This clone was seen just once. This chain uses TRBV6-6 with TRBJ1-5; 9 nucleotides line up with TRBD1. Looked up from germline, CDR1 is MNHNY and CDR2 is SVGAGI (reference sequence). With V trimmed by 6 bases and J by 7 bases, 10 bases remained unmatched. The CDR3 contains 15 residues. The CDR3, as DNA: TGTGCCAGCAGCTCCACCGACAGGGGGTCACAGCCCCAGCATTTT. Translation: CASSSTDRGSQPQHF.

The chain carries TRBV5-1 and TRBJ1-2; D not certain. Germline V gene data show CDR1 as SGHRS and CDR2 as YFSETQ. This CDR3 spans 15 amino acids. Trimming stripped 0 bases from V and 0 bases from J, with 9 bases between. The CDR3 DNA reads TGCGCCAGCAGCTTGGCCCACCCAGCTAACTATGGCTACACCTTC. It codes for CASSLAHPANYGYTF.

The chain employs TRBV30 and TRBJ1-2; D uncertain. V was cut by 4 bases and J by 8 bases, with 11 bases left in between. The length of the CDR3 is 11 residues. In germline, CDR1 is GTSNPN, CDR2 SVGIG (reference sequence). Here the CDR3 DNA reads TGTGCCTGGATGGCCGGGTTAGGCTACACCTTC. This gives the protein CAWMAGLGYTF.

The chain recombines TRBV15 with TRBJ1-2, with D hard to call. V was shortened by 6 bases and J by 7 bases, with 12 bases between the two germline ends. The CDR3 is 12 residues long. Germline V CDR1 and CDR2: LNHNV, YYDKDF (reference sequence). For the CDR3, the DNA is TGTGCCACCAGTACCGAACCGAGTGGCTACACCTTC. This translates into CATSTEPSGYTF. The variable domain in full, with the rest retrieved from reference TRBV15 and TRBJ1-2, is DAMVIQNPRYQVTQFGKPVTLSCSQTLNHNVMYWYQQKSSQAPKLLFHYYDKDFNNEADTPDNFQSRRPNTSFCFLDIRSPGLGDTAMYLCATSTEPSGYTFGSGTRLTVV.

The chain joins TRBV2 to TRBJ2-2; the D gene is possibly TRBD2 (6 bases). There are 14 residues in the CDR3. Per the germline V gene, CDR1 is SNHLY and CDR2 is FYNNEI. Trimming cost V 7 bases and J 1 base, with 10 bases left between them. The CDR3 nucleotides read TGTGCCAGCAACTGGAGGGGGAACACCGGGGAGCTGTTTTTT. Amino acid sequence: CASNWRGNTGELFF.

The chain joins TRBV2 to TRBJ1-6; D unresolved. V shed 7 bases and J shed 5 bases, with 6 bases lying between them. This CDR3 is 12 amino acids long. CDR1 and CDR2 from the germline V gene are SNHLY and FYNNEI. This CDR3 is CASNGDNSPLHF. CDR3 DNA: TGTGCCAGCAACGGCGATAATTCACCCCTCCACTTT.

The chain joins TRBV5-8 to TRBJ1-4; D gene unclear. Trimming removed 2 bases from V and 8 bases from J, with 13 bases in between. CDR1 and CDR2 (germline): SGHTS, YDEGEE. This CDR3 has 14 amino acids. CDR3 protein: CASSFGRLQEKLFF. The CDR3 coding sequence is TGTGCCAGCAGCTTCGGCAGGCTTCAAGAAAAACTGTTTTTT.

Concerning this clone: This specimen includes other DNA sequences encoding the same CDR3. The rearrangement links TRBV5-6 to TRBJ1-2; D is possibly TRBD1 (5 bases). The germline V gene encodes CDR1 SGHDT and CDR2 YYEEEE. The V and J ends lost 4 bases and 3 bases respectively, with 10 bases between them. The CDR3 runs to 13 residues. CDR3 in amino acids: CASSPDIYYGYTF. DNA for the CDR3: TGTGCCAGCAGCCCGGACATCTACTATGGCTACACCTTC.

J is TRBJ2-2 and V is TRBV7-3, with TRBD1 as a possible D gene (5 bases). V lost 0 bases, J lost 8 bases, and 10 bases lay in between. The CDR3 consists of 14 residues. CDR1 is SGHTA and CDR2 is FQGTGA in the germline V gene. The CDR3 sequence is CASSLTVQGGELFF. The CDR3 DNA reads TGTGCCAGCAGCTTAACTGTGCAGGGAGGGGAGCTGTTTTTT.

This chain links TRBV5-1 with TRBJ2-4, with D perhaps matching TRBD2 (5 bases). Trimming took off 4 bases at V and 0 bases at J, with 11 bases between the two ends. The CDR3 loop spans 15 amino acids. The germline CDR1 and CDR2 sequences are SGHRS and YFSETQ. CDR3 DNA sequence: TGCGCCAGCAGCCACGGACTTCAAGCCAAAAACATTCAGTACTTC. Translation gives CASSHGLQAKNIQYF.

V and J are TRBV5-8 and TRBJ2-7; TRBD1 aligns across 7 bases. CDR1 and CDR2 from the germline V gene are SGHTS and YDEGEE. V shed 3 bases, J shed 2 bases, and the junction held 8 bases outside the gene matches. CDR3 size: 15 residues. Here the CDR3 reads CASSYGTENPYEQYF. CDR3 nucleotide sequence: TGTGCCAGCAGCTACGGGACAGAAAATCCCTACGAGCAGTACTTC.

The CDR3: CASSLGPEGRNEQFF. The CDR3 DNA reads TGTGCCAGCAGCTTGGGCCCCGAGGGTAGAAATGAGCAGTTCTTC. The rearrangement joins TRBV5-4 to TRBJ2-1, with TRBD2 as a possible D gene (5 bases). The germline CDR1 and CDR2 sequences are SGHNT and YYREEE (reference sequence). The CDR3 consists of 15 residues. The V end lost 0 bases, the J end lost 7 bases, and 14 bases lay between the germline ends.